This paragraph covers one T cell receptor beta chain sequence. Sequenced by immunoSEQ multiplex PCR; TCRdb stores in-frame clones only, minus some. The sample yields some 200,000 clones, approximately 90% seen once. This sample is part of a study of blood T cell repertoires in COVID-19. Cohort 3 donors counted as recovered after two negative PCRs, clearance, or resolved symptoms. Germline-derived CDR1 and CDR2 are MDHEN and SYDVKM. The CDR3 loop spans 14 amino acids. The trim removed 8 bases at V and 1 base at J, leaving 7 bases unmatched. The receptor's source is a woman aged 25 to 39 who had recovered from COVID-19. The sample was PBMCs or T cells enriched from blood (not recorded which). V usage is TRBV28 and J usage is TRBJ1-1; 7 positions match TRBD1. CDR3 residues: CASGRQGRNTEAFF. CDR3 bases: TGTGCCAGCGGTAGACAGGGCCGGAACACTGAAGCTTTCTTT.